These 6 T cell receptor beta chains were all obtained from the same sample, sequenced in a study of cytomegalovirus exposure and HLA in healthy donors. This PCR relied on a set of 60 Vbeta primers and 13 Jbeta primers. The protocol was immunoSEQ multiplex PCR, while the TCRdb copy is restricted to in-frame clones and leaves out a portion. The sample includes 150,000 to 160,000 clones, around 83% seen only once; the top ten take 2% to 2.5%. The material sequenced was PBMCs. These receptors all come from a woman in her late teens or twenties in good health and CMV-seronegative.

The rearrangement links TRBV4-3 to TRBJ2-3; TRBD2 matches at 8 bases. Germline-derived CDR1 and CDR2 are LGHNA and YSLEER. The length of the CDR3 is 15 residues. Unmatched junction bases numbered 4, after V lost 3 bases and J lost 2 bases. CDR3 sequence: CASSQLAGPTDTQYF. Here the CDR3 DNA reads TGCGCCAGCAGCCAGCTAGCGGGCCCCACAGATACGCAGTATTTT.

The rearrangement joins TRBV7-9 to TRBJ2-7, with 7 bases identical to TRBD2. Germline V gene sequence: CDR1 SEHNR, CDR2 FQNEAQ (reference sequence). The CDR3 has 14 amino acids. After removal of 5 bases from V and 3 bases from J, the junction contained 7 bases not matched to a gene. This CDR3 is CASSRTSVSYEQYF. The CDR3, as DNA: TGTGCCAGCAGCCGGACTAGTGTAAGCTACGAGCAGTACTTC.

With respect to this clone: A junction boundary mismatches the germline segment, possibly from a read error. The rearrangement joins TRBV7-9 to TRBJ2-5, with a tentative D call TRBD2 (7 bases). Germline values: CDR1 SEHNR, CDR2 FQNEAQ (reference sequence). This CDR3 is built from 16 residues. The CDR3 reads CSSSDRGGILGETQYF. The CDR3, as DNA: TGTTCCAGCAGCGACCGCGGGGGCATTTTGGGGGAGACCCAGTACTTC.

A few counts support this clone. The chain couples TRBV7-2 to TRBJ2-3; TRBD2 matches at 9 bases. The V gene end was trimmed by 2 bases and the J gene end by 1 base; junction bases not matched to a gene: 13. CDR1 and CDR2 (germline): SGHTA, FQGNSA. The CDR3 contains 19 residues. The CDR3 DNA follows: TGTGCCAGCAGCTTAAGATTGGGAGCGGGGGGCCGGGGCACAGATACGCAGTATTTT. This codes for CASSLRLGAGGRGTDTQYF.

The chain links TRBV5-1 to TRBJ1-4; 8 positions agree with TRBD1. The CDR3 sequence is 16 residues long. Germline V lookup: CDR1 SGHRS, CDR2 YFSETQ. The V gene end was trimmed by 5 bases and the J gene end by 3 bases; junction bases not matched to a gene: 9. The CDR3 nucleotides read TGCGCCAGCAGACAGGGGGATTTAGGGCCTAATGAAAAACTGTTTTTT. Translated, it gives CASRQGDLGPNEKLFF.

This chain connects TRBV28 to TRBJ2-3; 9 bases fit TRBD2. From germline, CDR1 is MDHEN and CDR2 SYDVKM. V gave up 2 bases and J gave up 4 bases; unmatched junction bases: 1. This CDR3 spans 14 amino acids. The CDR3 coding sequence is TGTGCCAGCAGTTTAAGCGGGGGGCCAGATACGCAGTATTTT. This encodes CASSLSGGPDTQYF.